The clone carrying this TCR beta chain is judged medium-sized. Its antigen is not known. Genomic DNA extracted from bulk tumor tissue served as template. A total of 600 ng was used per sample. Widely spaced biopsies, several per primary tumor, were obtained at surgery. Patients underwent curative surgery for untreated, newly diagnosed non-small cell lung cancer. The CDR3 sequence is 13 residues long. The germline V gene encodes CDR1 MDHEN and CDR2 SYDVKM. With V trimmed by 8 bases and J by 6 bases, 7 bases remained unmatched. This sample is drawn from a study of immune heterogeneity within non-small cell lung tumors. Study outcomes and limitations: Higher local tumor mutational burden went with moderately higher local T-cell clonality, R roughly 0.35. Within a patient, dominant CDR3 beta clonotypes were shared across sites, though different locations had unique frequent clones. High-frequency T-cell receptor beta clonotypes were largely distinct between individual patients.

Multiplex PCR employing 32 V and 13 J primers generated amplicons of the TCR beta CDR3. TCRdb independently ran MiXCR on the multiplex PCR reads; one entry per CDR3 protein. Among 9,000 to 13,000 distinct CDR3 sequences listed, roughly 29% were seen once. The clonotype was recovered from a man aged 45 to 65 with non-small cell lung cancer. J is TRBJ1-2 and V is TRBV28; 9 bases map to TRBD1. The specimen sequenced was lung tumor tissue. CDR3 nucleotides: TGTGCCAGCGGACTTCGACAGGGGGATGGCTACACCTTC. Translated: CASGLRQGDGYTF.